Sequencing of this T cell receptor (beta chain) was carried out in a study of response to subunit inactivated influenza vaccine. Study-wide points: It was suggested by the authors that few new T cells are recruited by each seasonal influenza vaccination.

The J segment lost 11 bases and the V segment lost 6 bases, leaving 11 bases of the junction unmatched. Germline CDR1 and CDR2: SGHTA and FQGNSA. CDR3 size: 15 residues. On this clonotype: Its antigen is unknown.

Using its own MiXCR run on the RT-PCR reads, TCRdb lists one record per CDR3 protein. The repertoire holds 530,000 or so distinct CDR3 sequences, over 25% seen once, with approximately 2% in the top ten. This receptor was identified in a man aged 50 to 60 who received an inactivated influenza vaccine. Sequences were derived from CD4+ T cells sorted from PBMCs, sampled 4 to 6 days after vaccination. The chain recombines TRBV7-2 with TRBJ1-6, with 9 bases matching TRBD1. CDR3 residues: CASSSTGTGTAPLHF. CDR3 in DNA: TGTGCCAGCAGTTCGACCGGGACAGGGACTGCACCCCTCCACTTT.